This TCR beta chain comes out of a study of blood T cell repertoires in COVID-19. Looking at the study overall: The samples span acute and convalescent COVID-19 from the United States, Italy and Spain. Nucleic acid was either cDNA or gDNA, and it came from T cells, B-cell-depleted T cells, or PBMCs.

The trim removed 5 bases at V and 0 bases at J, leaving 14 bases unmatched. This CDR3 region has 18 residues. Germline lookup yields CDR1 SQVTM and CDR2 ANQGSEA. Original handling: It was from reference gene primer amplification that nucleated cell counts were estimated. TCRdb's table, derived via immunoSEQ multiplex PCR, lists solely in-frame clones and lacks some. The DNA gave D and trimming, while V, J and clone size come from that table. The sample carries about 100,000 clones, approximately 91% recorded once. The table lists this clone with a count of one. The origin of this receptor is a man between 18 and 35 years old with acute or convalescent COVID-19. V gene TRBV29-1 combines with J gene TRBJ2-3; 10 bases are shared with TRBD2. Sequenced material: peripheral blood. CDR3 in amino acids: CSVYINSGRWLSTDTQYF. The CDR3 coding sequence is TGCAGCGTTTATATCAATAGCGGGAGGTGGCTTAGCACAGATACGCAGTATTTT.